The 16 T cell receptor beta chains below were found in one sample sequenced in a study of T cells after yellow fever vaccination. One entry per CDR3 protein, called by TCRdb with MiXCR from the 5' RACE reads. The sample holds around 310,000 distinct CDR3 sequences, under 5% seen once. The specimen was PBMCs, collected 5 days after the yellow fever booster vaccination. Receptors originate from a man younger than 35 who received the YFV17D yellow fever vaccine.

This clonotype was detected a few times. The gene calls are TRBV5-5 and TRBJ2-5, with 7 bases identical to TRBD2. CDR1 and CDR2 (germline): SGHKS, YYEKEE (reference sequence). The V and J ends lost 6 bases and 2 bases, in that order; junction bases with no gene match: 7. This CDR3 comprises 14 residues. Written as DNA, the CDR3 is TGTGCCAGCAATCCAGCGGGGTTACAAGAGACCCAGTACTTC. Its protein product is CASNPAGLQETQYF.

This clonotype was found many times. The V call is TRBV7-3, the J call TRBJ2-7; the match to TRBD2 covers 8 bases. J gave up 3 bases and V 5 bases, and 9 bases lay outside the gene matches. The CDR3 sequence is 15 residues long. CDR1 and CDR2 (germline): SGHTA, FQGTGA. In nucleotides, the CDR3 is TGTGCCAGCAGCCCTATGCCGGGACTAGGCTACGAGCAGTACTTC. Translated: CASSPMPGLGYEQYF.

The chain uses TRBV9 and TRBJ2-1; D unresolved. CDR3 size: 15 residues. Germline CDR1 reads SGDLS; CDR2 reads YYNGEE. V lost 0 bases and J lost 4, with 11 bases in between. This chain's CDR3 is CASSVVAEPYNEQFF. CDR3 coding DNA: TGTGCCAGCAGCGTAGTTGCGGAGCCGTACAATGAGCAGTTCTTC.

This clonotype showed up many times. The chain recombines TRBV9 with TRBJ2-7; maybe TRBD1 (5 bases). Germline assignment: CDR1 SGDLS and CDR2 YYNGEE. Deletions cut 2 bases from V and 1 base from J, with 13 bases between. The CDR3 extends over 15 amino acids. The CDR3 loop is CASSVGPEPSYEQYF. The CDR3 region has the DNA TGTGCCAGCAGCGTGGGGCCAGAGCCTTCCTACGAGCAGTACTTC. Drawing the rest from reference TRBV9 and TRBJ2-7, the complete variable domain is DSGVTQTPKHLITATGQRVTLRCSPRSGDLSVYWYQQSLDQGLQFLIQYYNGEERAKGNILERFSAQQFPDLHSELNLSSLELGDSALYFCASSVGPEPSYEQYFGPGTRLTVT.

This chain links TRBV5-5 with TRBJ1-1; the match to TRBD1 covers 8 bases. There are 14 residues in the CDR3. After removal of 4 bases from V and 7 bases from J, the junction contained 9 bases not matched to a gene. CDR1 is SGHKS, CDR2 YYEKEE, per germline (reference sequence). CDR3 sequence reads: CASSPRTGKDEAFF. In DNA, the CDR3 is TGTGCCAGCAGCCCGCGGACAGGGAAGGATGAAGCTTTCTTT.

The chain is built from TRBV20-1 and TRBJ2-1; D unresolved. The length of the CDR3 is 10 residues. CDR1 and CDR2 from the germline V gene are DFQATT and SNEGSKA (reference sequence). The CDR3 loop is CRPGRYEQFF. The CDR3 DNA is TGCAGACCTGGCCGCTATGAGCAGTTCTTC.

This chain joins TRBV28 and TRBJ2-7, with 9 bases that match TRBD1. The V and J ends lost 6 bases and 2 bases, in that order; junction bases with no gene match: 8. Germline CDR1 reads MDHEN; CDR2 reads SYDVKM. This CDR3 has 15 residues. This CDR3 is CASSPGTGNPYEQYV. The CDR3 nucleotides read TGTGCCAGCAGCCCCGGGACAGGGAACCCCTACGAGCAGTACGTC.

The DNA for the CDR3 is TGCAGCGTTGTAGGCGGACTAGCGGGCACAGATACGCAGTATTTT. Encoded protein: CSVVGGLAGTDTQYF. J is TRBJ2-3 and V is TRBV29-1; 10 nucleotides line up with TRBD2. CDR3 size: 15 residues. Trimming at V came to 4 bases and at J to 1 base, leaving 5 bases not matched to a gene. Germline CDR1 and CDR2: SQVTM and ANQGSEA.

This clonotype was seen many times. This CDR3 is CASSPGPVVYEQYV. CDR3 coding DNA: TGTGCCAGCTCACCGGGTCCGGTTGTATACGAGCAGTACGTC. The chain recombines TRBV18 with TRBJ2-7; D gene ambiguous. This CDR3 contains 14 residues. Germline CDR1 and CDR2: KGHSH and LQKENI. V lost 3 bases, J lost 4 bases, and 13 bases lay in between.

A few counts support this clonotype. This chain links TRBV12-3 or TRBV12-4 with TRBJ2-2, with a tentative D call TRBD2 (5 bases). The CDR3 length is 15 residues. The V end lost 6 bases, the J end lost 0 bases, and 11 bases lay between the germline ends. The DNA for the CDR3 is TGTGCCAGCAGGCGCGGGCAGACGAACACCGGGGAGCTGTTTTTT. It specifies CASRRGQTNTGELFF.

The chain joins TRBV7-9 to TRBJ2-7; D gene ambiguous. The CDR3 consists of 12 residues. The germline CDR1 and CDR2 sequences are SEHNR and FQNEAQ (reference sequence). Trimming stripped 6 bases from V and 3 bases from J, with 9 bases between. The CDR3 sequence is CASRSDGYEQYV. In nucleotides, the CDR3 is TGTGCCAGCAGATCCGACGGCTACGAGCAGTACGTC.

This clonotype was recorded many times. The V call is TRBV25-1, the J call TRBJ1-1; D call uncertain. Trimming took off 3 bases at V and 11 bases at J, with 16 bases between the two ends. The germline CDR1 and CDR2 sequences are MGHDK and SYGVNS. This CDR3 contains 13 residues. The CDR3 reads CASSDGGFGRAFF. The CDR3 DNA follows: TGTGCCAGCAGTGACGGTGGATTTGGGAGGGCTTTCTTT. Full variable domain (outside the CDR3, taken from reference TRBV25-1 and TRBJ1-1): EADIYQTPRYLVIGTGKKITLECSQTMGHDKMYWYQQDPGMELHLIHYSYGVNSTEKGDLSSESTVSRIRTEHFPLTLESARPSHTSQYLCASSDGGFGRAFFGQGTRLTVV.

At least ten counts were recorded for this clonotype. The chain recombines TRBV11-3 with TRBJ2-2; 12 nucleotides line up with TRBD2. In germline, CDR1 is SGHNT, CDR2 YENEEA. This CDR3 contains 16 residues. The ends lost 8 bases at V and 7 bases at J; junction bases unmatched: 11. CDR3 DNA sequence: TGTGCCAGCGCAGGCTCGGGACTAGCGGGCCGCGGGGAGCTGTTTTTT. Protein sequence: CASAGSGLAGRGELFF.

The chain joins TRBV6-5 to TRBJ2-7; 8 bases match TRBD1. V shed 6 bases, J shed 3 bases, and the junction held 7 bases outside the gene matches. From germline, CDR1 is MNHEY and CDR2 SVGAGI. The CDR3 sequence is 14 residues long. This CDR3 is CASRGTGDNYEQYF. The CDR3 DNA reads TGTGCCAGCAGAGGGACAGGAGATAACTACGAGCAGTACTTC.

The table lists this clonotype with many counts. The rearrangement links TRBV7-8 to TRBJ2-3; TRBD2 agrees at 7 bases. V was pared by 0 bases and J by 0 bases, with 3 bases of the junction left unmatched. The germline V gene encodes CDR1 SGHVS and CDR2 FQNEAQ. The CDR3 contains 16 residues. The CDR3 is CASSLAPGGSTDTQYF. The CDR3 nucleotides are TGTGCCAGCAGCTTAGCGCCGGGGGGAAGCACAGATACGCAGTATTTT. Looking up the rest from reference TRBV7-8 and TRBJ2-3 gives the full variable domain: GAGVSQSPRYKVAKRGQDVALRCDPISGHVSLFWYQQALGQGPEFLTYFQNEAQLDKSGLPSDRFFAERPEGSVSTLKIQRTQQEDSAVYLCASSLAPGGSTDTQYFGPGTRLTVL.

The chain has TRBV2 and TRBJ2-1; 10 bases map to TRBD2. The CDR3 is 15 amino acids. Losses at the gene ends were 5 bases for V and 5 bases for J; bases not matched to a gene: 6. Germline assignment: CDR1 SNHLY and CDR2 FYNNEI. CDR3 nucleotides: TGTGCCAGCAGTAAAAGCGGGGGGGGTAACAATGAGCAGTTCTTC. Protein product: CASSKSGGGNNEQFF. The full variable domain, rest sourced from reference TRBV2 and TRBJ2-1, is EPEVTQTPSHQVTQMGQEVILRCVPISNHLYFYWYRQILGQKVEFLVSFYNNEISEKSEIFDDQFSVERPDGSNFTLKIRSTKLEDSAMYFCASSKSGGGNNEQFFGPGTRLTVL.